The T cell receptor (beta chain) under discussion was sequenced for a study of T cell responses to AZD1222 COVID-19 vaccine. Study conclusions and caveats: Targeting of unmutated variant regions was reportedly seen in nearly half of spike-specific TCRs. Only a handful of individuals given AZD1222 were seropositive at baseline. White British donors predominated, females outnumbered males, and clonal diversity was possibly underestimated. Repertoires in all cases were sampled only once the peak T cell response had passed.

Germline lookup yields CDR1 MGHRA and CDR2 YSYEKL. This CDR3 has 15 residues. Trimming left V 0 bases short and J 4 bases short, with 9 bases between. This clone came up once. No antigen is known for it. TCRdb's table, derived via immunoSEQ multiplex PCR, lists solely in-frame clones and lacks some. This sample has about 150,000 clones, with approximately 90% found just once. The specimen comprised peripheral blood, sampled 28 days after the second AZD1222 dose. This sequence was found in an adult who received the AZD1222 COVID-19 vaccine. This chain uses TRBV4-1 with TRBJ2-2; D ambiguous. CDR3 sequence: CASSQERGGTGELFF. CDR3 nucleotides: TGCGCCAGCAGCCAAGAACGAGGTGGCACCGGGGAGCTGTTTTTT.